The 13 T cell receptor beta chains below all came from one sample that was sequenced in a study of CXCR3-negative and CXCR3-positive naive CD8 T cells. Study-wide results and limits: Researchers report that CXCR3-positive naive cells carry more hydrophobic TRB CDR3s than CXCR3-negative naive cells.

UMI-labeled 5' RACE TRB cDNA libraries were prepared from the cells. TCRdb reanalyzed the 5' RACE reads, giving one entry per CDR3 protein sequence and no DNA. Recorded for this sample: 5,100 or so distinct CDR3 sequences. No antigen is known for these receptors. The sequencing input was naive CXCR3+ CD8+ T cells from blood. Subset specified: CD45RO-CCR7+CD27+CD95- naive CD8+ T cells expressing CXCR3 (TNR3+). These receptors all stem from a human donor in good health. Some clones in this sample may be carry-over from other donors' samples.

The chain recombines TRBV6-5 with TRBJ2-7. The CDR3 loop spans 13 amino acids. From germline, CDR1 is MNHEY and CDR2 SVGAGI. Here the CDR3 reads CASSYSGQAEQYF.

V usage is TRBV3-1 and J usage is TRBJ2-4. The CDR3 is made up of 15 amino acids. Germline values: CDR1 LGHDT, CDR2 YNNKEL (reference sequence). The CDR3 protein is CASSQDMWGRDIQYF. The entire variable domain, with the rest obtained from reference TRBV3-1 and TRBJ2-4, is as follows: DTAVSQTPKYLVTQMGNDKSIKCEQNLGHDTMYWYKQDSKKFLKIMFSYNNKELIINETVPNRFSPKSPDKAHLNLHINSLELGDSAVYFCASSQDMWGRDIQYFGAGTRLSVL.

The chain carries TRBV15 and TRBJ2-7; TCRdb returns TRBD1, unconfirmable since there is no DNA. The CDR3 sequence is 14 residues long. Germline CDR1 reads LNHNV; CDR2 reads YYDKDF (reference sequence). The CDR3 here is CATSMGSGAYEQYF.

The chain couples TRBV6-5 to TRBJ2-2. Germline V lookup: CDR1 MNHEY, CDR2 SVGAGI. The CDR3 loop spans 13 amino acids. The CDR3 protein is CASSYADTGELFF.

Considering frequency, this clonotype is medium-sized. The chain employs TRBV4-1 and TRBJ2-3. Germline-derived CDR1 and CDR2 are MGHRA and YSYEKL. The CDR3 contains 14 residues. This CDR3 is CASSPDTHPDTQYF.

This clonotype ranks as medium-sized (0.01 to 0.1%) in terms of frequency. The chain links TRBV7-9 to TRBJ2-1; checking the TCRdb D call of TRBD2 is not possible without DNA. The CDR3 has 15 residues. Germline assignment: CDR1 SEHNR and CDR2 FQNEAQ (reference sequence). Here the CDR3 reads CASSAPSEPSGEQFF.

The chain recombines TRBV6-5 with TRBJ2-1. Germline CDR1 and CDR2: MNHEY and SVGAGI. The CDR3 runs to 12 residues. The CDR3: CAVKGAYNEQFF.

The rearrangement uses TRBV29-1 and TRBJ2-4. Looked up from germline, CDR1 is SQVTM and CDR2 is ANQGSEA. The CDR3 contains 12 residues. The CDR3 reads CSVDTGNNIQYF.

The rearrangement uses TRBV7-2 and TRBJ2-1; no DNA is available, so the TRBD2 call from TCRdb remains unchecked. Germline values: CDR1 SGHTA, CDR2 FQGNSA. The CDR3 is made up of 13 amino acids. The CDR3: CASSLYGENEQFF.

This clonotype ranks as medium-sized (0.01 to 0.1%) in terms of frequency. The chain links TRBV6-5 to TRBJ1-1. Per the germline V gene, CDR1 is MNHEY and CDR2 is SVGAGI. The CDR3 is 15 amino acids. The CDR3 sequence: CASRPREALNTEAFF.

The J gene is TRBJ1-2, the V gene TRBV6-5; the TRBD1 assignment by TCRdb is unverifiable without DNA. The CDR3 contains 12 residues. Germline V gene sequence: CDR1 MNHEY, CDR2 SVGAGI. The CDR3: CASRQGGSGYTF.

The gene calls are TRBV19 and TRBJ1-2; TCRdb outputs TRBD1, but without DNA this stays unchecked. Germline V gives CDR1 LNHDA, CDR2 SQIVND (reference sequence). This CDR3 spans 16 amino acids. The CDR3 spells CASDWTGGPDGYGYTF.

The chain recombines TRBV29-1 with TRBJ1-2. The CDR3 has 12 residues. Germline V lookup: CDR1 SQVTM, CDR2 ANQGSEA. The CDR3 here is CSVDLGQRGYTF.